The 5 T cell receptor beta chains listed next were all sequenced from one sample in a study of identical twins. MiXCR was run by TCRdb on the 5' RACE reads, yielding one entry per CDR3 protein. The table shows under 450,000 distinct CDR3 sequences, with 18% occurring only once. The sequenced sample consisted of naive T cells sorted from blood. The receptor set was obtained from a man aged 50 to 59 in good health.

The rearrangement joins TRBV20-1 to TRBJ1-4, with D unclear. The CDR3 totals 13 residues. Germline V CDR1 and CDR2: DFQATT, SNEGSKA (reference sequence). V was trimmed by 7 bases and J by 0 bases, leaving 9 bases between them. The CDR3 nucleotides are TGCAGTGTTCGAATTGCAACTAATGAAAAACTGTTTTTT. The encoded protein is CSVRIATNEKLFF.

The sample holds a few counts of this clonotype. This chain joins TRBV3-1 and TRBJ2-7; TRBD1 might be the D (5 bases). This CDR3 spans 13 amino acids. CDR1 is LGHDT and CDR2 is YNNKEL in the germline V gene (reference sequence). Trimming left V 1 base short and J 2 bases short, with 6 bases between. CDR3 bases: TGTGCCAGCAGCCAAGGGACACCCTACGAGCAGTACTTC. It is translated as CASSQGTPYEQYF.

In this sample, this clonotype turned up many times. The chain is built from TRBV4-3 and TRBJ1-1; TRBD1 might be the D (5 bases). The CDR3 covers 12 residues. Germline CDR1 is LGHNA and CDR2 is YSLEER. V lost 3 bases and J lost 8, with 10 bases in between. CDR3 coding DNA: TGCGCCAGCAGCCACACAAGGGGAGAAGCTTTCTTT. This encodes CASSHTRGEAFF.

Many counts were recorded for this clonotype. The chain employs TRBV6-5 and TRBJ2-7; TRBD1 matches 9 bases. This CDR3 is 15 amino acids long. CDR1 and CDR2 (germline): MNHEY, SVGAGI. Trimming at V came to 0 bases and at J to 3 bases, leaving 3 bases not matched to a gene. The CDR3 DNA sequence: TGTGCCAGCAGTTACTCAGGGACAGGGAGCTACGAGCAGTACTTC. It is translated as CASSYSGTGSYEQYF.

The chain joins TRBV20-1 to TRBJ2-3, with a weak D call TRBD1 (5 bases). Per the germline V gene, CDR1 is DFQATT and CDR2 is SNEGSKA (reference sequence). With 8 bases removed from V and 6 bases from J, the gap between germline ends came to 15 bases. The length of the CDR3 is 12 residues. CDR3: CSPQLAGDTQYF. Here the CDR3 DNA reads TGCAGTCCCCAGTTGGCAGGGGATACGCAGTATTTT.